The present T cell receptor beta chain was sequenced within a study of blood T cells in healthy people across ages. Together with a sample-barcoded 5' primer, a J-beta primer mix was included in a second PCR lasting roughly 6 to 12 cycles. A 12-random-nucleotide template-switch adaptor tagged each cDNA molecule. TCRdb redid the calling of the 5' RACE reads with MiXCR, one entry per CDR3 protein. The data contain fewer than 750,000 distinct CDR3 sequences, 45% to 55% of them singletons. In regard to this clonotype: Its antigen is unknown.

Study findings and constraints: Lack of knowledge of donor CMV status possibly confounded expanded clonotype changes.

The sample, roughly 9.5 milliliters of peripheral blood, was drawn from each donor. This CDR3 is built from 17 residues. The receptor was isolated from a man older than 75 in good health. Sequenced material: blood. This chain connects TRBV21-1 to TRBJ2-3; the table's D call of TRBD1 was not tested on the DNA. TRBV21-1 is a documented pseudogene. The CDR3 sequence: CASSKCFGGLIAYTQYF. Here the CDR3 DNA reads TGTGCCAGCAGCAAATGTTTCGGGGGGCTGATCGCATATACGCAGTATTTT.